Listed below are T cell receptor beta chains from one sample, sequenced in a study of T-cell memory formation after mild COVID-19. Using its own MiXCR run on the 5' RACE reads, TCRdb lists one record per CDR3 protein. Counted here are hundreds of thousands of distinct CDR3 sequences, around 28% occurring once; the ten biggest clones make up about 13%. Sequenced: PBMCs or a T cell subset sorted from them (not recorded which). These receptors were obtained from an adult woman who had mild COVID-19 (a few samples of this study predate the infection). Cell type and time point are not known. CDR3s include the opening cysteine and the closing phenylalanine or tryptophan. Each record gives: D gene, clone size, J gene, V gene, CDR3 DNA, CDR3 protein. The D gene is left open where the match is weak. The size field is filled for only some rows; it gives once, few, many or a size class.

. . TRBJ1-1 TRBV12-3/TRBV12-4 TGTGCCAGCAGTTCGACGACAGAAATGAACACTGAAGCTTTCTTT CASSSTTEMNTEAFF
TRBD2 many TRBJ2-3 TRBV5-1 TGCGCCAGCAGCTTGGAGGCTAGCGGGGGGCCCACAGATACGCAGTATTTT CASSLEASGGPTDTQYF
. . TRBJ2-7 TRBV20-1 TGCAGTGCTGTTAACCGGGACATAACCTACGAGCAGTACTTC CSAVNRDITYEQYF
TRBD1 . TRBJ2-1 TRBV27 TGTGCCAGCGAAGCCGGGACAGGGGGGTACAATGAGCAGTTCTTC CASEAGTGGYNEQFF
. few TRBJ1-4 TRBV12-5 TGTGCTAGTGGTACCGGACCCCGGGGTGAAAAACTGTTTTTT CASGTGPRGEKLFF
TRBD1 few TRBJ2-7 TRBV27 TGTGCCAGCAGTTTTTCTGGACAGGGGGCCTACGAGCAGTACTTC CASSFSGQGAYEQYF
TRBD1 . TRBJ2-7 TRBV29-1 TGCAGCGTGGGACAGACATTCTACGAGCAGTACTTC CSVGQTFYEQYF
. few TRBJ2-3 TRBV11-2 TGTGCCAGCAGCTTAGACATGTGGGCACGACCGGCAGATACGCAGTATTTT CASSLDMWARPADTQYF
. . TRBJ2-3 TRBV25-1 TGTGCCAGCAGTACAACAATTATGCCCACAGATACGCAGTATTTT CASSTTIMPTDTQYF
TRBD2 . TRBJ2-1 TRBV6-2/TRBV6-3 TGTGCCAGCAGTTACAGAGCCGGGACTAGCGGGCCTAGCTCCTACAATGAGCAGTTCTTC CASSYRAGTSGPSSYNEQFF
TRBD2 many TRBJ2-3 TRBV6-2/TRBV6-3 TGTGCCAGCAGTTACTCCGGGGCGGGAGCCCCCGATGCGCAGTATTTT CASSYSGAGAPDAQYF
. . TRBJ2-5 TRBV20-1 TGCAGTGCTAGGCCACAAGAGACCCAGTACTTC CSARPQETQYF
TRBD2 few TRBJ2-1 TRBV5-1 TGCGCCAGCAGCTTGCCGGGGGGGCCTGACGCTGAGCAGTTCTTC CASSLPGGPDAEQFF
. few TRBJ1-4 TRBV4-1 TGCGCCAGCAGCCAAGGAAGCCGGCATGAAAAACTGTTTTTT CASSQGSRHEKLFF
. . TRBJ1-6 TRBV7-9 TGTGCCAGCCAGAGCTCCTATAATTCACCCCTCCACTTT CASQSSYNSPLHF
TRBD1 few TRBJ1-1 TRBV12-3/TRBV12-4 TGTGCCAGCAGACCCAGGACAGGATGGAACACTGAAGCTTTCTTT CASRPRTGWNTEAFF
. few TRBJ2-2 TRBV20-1 TGCAGTGCTAGAAGGGGGGGTGCGGTCACCGGGGAGCTGTTTTTT CSARRGGAVTGELFF
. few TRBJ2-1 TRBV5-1 TGCGCCAGCAGCTCTGGTCAGACCTCCTACAATGAGCAGTTCTTC CASSSGQTSYNEQFF
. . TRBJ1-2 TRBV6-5 TGTGCCAGCAGTAACATAGAAGTGGGCTACACCTTC CASSNIEVGYTF
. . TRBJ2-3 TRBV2 TGTGCCAGCCCGGGACACCAAAGCACAGATACGCAGTATTTT CASPGHQSTDTQYF
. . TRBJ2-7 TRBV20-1 TGCAGTGCTAGGAGACGGACAGTCGCAACCTACGAGCAGTACTTC CSARRRTVATYEQYF
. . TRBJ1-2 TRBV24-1 TGTGCCACCAGTGACCCCGGGATTCACTATGGCTACACCTTC CATSDPGIHYGYTF
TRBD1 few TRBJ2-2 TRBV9 TGTGCCAGCAGCGTAAGAGGGGGCGATTCTCCGAACACCGGGGAGCTGTTTTTT CASSVRGGDSPNTGELFF
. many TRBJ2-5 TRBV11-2 TGTGCCAGCAGCGACAGTCCCCAAGAGACCCAGTACTTC CASSDSPQETQYF
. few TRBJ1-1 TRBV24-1 TGTGCCACCAGTGATCCCCTAACGGGCCCAGGAGCTTTCTTT CATSDPLTGPGAFF
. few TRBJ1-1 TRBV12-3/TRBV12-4 TGTGCCAGCAGTTTAGGTAGGAGCGGACGGAACACTGAAGCTTTCTTT CASSLGRSGRNTEAFF
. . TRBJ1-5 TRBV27 TGTGCCAGCAGTTCGGCAGGATATAGCAATCAGCCCCAGCATTTT CASSSAGYSNQPQHF
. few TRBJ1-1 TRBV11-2 TGTGCCAGCAGCTTACCCGGGTACACTGAAGCTTTCTTT CASSLPGYTEAFF
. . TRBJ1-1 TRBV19 TGTGCCAGTAGTATGAGGTCCGCCTCGAACACTGAAGCTTTCTTT CASSMRSASNTEAFF
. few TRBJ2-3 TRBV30 TGTGCCTGGAGTGTACACGTCCTCAGCACAGATACGCAGTATTTT CAWSVHVLSTDTQYF
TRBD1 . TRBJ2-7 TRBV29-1 TGCAGCGTTTTGGACAGGGTCTCCTACGAGCAGTACTTC CSVLDRVSYEQYF
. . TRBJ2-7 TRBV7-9 TGTGCCAGCAGCGACGGACTTCTATGGCAGTACTTC CASSDGLLWQYF
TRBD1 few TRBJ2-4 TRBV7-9 TGTGCCAGCAGCCCACTAGGACAGGAAAACATTCAGTACTTC CASSPLGQENIQYF
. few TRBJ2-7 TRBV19 TGTGCCAGTAGTATAGAGGGCCTGGACAGCGGATCCTACGAGCAGTACTTC CASSIEGLDSGSYEQYF
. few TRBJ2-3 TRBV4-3 TGCGCCAGCAGCCAAGCCGGTACGCAGTATTTT CASSQAGTQYF
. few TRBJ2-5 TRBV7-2 TGTGCCAGCAGCTTTAGGGGATTAGGCTGGGAGACCCAGTACTTC CASSFRGLGWETQYF
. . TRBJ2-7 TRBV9 TGTGCCAGCAGCGTAGCCCCGACAGAACAGGTCTACGAGCAGTACTTC CASSVAPTEQVYEQYF
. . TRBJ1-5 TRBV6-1 TGTGCCAGCAGTACAGGCTACAATCAGCCCCAGCATTTT CASSTGYNQPQHF
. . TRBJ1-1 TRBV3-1 TGTGCCAGCAGCCGGAACGCTGAAGCTTTCTTT CASSRNAEAFF
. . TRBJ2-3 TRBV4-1 TGCGCCAGCAGCCAAGGGCCCGGGGGGCCCTATACGCAGTATTTT CASSQGPGGPYTQYF
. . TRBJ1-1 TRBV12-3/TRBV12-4 TGTGCCAGCAGTTTCGGGGGGTGGGAAGCTTTCTTT CASSFGGWEAFF
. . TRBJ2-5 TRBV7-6 TGTGCCAGCAGCAGAGGCAGGGTGGAAGAGACCCAGTACTTC CASSRGRVEETQYF
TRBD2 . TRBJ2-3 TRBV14 TGTGCCAGCAGCCACGTCCCGGGACTAACAGATACGCAGTATTTT CASSHVPGLTDTQYF
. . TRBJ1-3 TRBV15 TGTGCCACCAGCAGAGGCAGGACCCCTGGAAACACCATATATTTT CATSRGRTPGNTIYF
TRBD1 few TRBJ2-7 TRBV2 TGTGCCAGCAGGCCCCGGGACAGCTCCTACGAGCAGTACTTC CASRPRDSSYEQYF